The T cell receptor beta chain described here comes from a study of Ad26.COV2.S vaccination and SARS-CoV-2 variants. Study details: The donor participated in the COV1001 trial, in its Ad26.COV2.S arm. Intramuscular Ad26.COV2.S doses were given once or twice, 56 days apart.

Treatment noted: over 15 received Ad26.COV2.S at low or high dose, single or two shots; roughly five received placebo; per-sample allocation not given. Sampling was done on day 63 after the first vaccine or placebo injection. Sequencing was performed with immunoSEQ multiplex PCR; in TCRdb, only in-frame clones are kept and a portion is missing. The profile shows 430,000 or so clones, 80% to 90% of them singletons. With regard to this clone: Antigen specificity is unknown.

Study results and limitations: Spike-specific TCR breadth in vaccine recipients exceeded that seen in placebo recipients. After vaccination, substantial breadth of spike-specific CD8+ and CD4+ responses was reported.

Germline V CDR1 and CDR2: SGHAT, FQDESV (reference sequence). V trimming: 1 base; J trimming: 12 bases; junction bases outside the gene matches: 12. The CDR3 sequence is 15 residues long. This specimen consisted of peripheral blood, obtained in a trial of Ad26.COV2.S vaccine versus placebo. The clonotype originates from a person between 18 and 59 years old who received the Ad26.COV2.S COVID-19 vaccine or a placebo. This chain connects TRBV11-1 to TRBJ2-1; 7 bases agree with TRBD2. The CDR3 coding sequence is TGTGCCAGCAGCTTAGTGAGCGGGGCCCCTTCGGGGCAGTTCTTC. It yields the protein CASSLVSGAPSGQFF.